This passage covers 13 T cell receptor beta chains from one sample sequenced in a study of CD8+ T cells in alopecia areata. Treatment here: oral pan-JAK inhibitor, 5-10 mg twice daily. RNA was isolated and reverse transcribed to cDNA, the sequencing template. Here immunoSEQ multiplex PCR was the method, and the copy in TCRdb shows in-frame clones only, minus some. The data contain a few hundred thousand clones, roughly two fifths of them singletons. The source was CD4+ T cells sorted from blood, collected between weeks 30 and 35, from a patient treated with tofacitinib. These receptor sequences come from a human donor with alopecia areata.

The rearrangement uses TRBV30 and TRBJ2-3, with 11 positions matching TRBD2. Trimming removed 2 bases from V and 8 bases from J; junction bases left unmatched: 9. The CDR3 runs 15 residues. Germline CDR1 reads GTSNPN; CDR2 reads SVGIG (reference sequence). For the CDR3, the DNA is TGTGCCTGGAGTATGACCGCCGGGACTAGCGGTACGCAGTATTTT. Its protein is CAWSMTAGTSGTQYF.

In its sample, this clone was seen a few times. The V gene is TRBV6-6, the J gene TRBJ2-5; tentative D call: TRBD1 (5 bases). Trimming stripped 2 bases from V and 4 bases from J, with 5 bases between. This CDR3 comprises 12 residues. The germline V gene encodes CDR1 MNHNY and CDR2 SVGAGI (reference sequence). The CDR3 DNA sequence: TGTGCCAGCAGTTACACAGGAGAGACCCAGTACTTC. It codes for CASSYTGETQYF.

This clone was recorded once. This rearrangement joins TRBV7-9 to TRBJ1-5; possibly TRBD1 for D (5 bases). V shed 5 bases and J shed 4 bases, with 21 bases lying between them. The length of the CDR3 is 17 residues. Looked up from germline, CDR1 is SEHNR and CDR2 is FQNEAQ (reference sequence). CDR3: CASSLLPLEGTNQPQHF. The CDR3, as DNA: TGTGCCAGCAGCCTACTGCCCTTGGAGGGGACGAATCAGCCCCAGCATTTT.

This clone was found a few times. V usage is TRBV29-1 and J usage is TRBJ2-7, with TRBD1 identical over 10 bases. In germline, CDR1 is SQVTM, CDR2 ANQGSEA. This CDR3 is built from 13 residues. Trimming took 5 bases from V and 6 from J; bases not matched to a gene: 7. CDR3 bases: TGCAGCGTTCGTAGACAGGGGGCGGGCGAGCAGTACTTC. Protein sequence: CSVRRQGAGEQYF.

In this sample, this clone turned up a few times. This rearrangement joins TRBV6-6 to TRBJ2-7; TRBD1 matches 7 bases. Germline V gives CDR1 MNHNY, CDR2 SVGAGI (reference sequence). V was pared by 7 bases and J by 5 bases, with 5 bases of the junction left unmatched. The CDR3 has 12 amino acids. The CDR3 nucleotides read TGTGCCAGCAACACAGGGGTCAACGAGCAGTACTTC. This encodes CASNTGVNEQYF.

This chain links TRBV10-1 with TRBJ1-2; 7 positions agree with TRBD1. The germline CDR1 and CDR2 sequences are WNHNN and SYGVQD (reference sequence). This CDR3 comprises 19 residues. Germline trimming cut 2 bases from V and 6 bases from J; bases unmatched to any gene: 21. The CDR3 DNA reads as TGCGCCAGCAGTGAGAGACCAGGGATGTCAGGGGGTCGATATGATGGCTACACCTTC. This translates into CASSERPGMSGGRYDGYTF.

The chain is built from TRBV29-1 and TRBJ1-5; no firm D call. This CDR3 region has 15 residues. The V end lost 0 bases, the J end lost 0 bases, and 9 bases lay between the germline ends. The germline V gene encodes CDR1 SQVTM and CDR2 ANQGSEA. CDR3 loop: CSVEDRTYSNQPQHF. The CDR3, as DNA: TGCAGCGTTGAAGACAGGACCTATAGCAATCAGCCCCAGCATTTT.

The chain carries TRBV6-4 and TRBJ2-3, with D possibly being TRBD2 (5 bases). V was clipped by 8 bases and J by 7 bases, with 10 bases between them. Germline-derived CDR1 and CDR2 are MRHNA and SNTAGT. The CDR3 totals 11 residues. The CDR3 sequence is CASQLGNTQYF. The DNA for the CDR3 is TGTGCCAGCCAACTAGGGAATACGCAGTATTTT.

CDR3 protein: CASSPTTGQAFF. Written as DNA, the CDR3 is TGTGCCAGCTCACCTACGACAGGCCAAGCTTTCTTT. V usage is TRBV18 and J usage is TRBJ1-1; D possibly corresponds to TRBD1 (6 bases). V was shortened by 3 bases and J by 9 bases, with 11 bases between the two germline ends. This CDR3 spans 12 amino acids. From germline, CDR1 is KGHSH and CDR2 LQKENI.

The V gene is TRBV30, the J gene TRBJ1-2; 8 nucleotides agree with TRBD1. Germline V lookup: CDR1 GTSNPN, CDR2 SVGIG (reference sequence). V lost 2 bases to trimming and J lost 4 bases; unmatched junction nucleotides: 6. The CDR3 runs 14 residues. The DNA for the CDR3 is TGTGCCTGGAGTACGACAGGGGTGGGCTATGGCTACACCTTC. Its protein product is CAWSTTGVGYGYTF.

The rearrangement links TRBV5-1 to TRBJ1-1; D gene unclear. Trimming left V 5 bases short and J 5 bases short, with 13 bases between. Germline assignment: CDR1 SGHRS and CDR2 YFSETQ. This CDR3 is built from 13 residues. The CDR3 DNA sequence: TGCGCCAGCAGGTCAATGGATGGAACTGAAGCTTTCTTT. It codes for CASRSMDGTEAFF.

The gene calls are TRBV11-2 and TRBJ2-1; D gene unclear. Trimming removed 5 bases at V and 6 bases at J, with 8 bases between. Germline V gene lookup returns CDR1 SGHAT and CDR2 FQNNGV. This CDR3 has 12 residues. The CDR3 here is CASSRSVNEQFF. CDR3 nucleotides: TGTGCCAGCAGCCGGTCTGTCAATGAGCAGTTCTTC.

The rearrangement links TRBV4-1 to TRBJ1-1, with 8 bases identical to TRBD1. Trimming cost V 6 bases and J 1 base; bases outside gene matches: 7. The CDR3 is 15 amino acids. Germline V gene sequence: CDR1 MGHRA, CDR2 YSYEKL. The CDR3 nucleotides read TGCGCCAGCAGGAAGCTGGACAGGGAGAACACTGAAGCTTTCTTT. Its translation is CASRKLDRENTEAFF.